One sample yielded the 17 T cell receptor beta chains listed below, sequenced in a study of identical twins. TCRdb re-derived calls from the 5' RACE reads in MiXCR, one entry per CDR3 protein. The sample contains 540,000 or so distinct CDR3 sequences, more than 20% of which appear only once. These data also featured in a second study, about yellow fever vaccine responses in identical twins.

Sequenced: CD4+ T cells sorted from blood. Receptor source: a woman between 18 and 29 years old in good health.

This clonotype has more than one count but fewer than ten. As DNA, the CDR3 is TGTGCCAGCAGCTTAGGCATTATCCCCTTGGATACGCAGTATTTT. It codes for CASSLGIIPLDTQYF. The chain links TRBV11-2 to TRBJ2-3; the D is unclear. This CDR3 contains 15 residues. The V gene lost 1 base and the J gene lost 6 bases, with 14 bases spanning the gap. CDR1 and CDR2 (germline): SGHAT, FQNNGV.

This clonotype was picked up a small number of times. The gene calls are TRBV20-1 and TRBJ1-1; D call uncertain. Germline CDR1 reads DFQATT; CDR2 reads SNEGSKA (reference sequence). This CDR3 region has 14 residues. V was pared by 1 base and J by 0 bases, with 9 bases between. The CDR3 reads CSARGRTMNTEAFF. CDR3 DNA: TGCAGTGCTAGAGGGAGGACCATGAACACTGAAGCTTTCTTT.

The chain carries TRBV29-1 and TRBJ2-1; 12 bases match TRBD2. The germline V gene encodes CDR1 SQVTM and CDR2 ANQGSEA. With 2 bases clipped from V and 7 bases from J, the junction kept 9 bases outside the gene matches. The CDR3 sequence is 16 residues long. The CDR3 loop reads CSVESNRLAGGNEQFF. CDR3 DNA sequence: TGCAGCGTTGAATCAAATAGGCTAGCGGGAGGGAATGAGCAGTTCTTC.

The chain is built from TRBV6-2 or TRBV6-3 and TRBJ2-3; tentative D call: TRBD2 (5 bases). In germline, CDR1 is MNHEY, CDR2 SVGEGT. V was clipped by 6 bases and J by 9 bases, with 16 bases between them. There are 13 residues in the CDR3. The CDR3 bases are TGTGCCAGCAGATCAGCCTTTAGCGAGACGCAGTATTTT. It is translated as CASRSAFSETQYF.

The J gene is TRBJ2-4, the V gene TRBV5-1, with TRBD2 matching over 8 bases. CDR1 and CDR2 from the germline V gene are SGHRS and YFSETQ. V shed 5 bases, J shed 8 bases, and the junction held 15 bases outside the gene matches. The CDR3 is 16 residues long. This CDR3 reads CASSVALTGGPYIQYF. The CDR3 nucleotides read TGCGCCAGCAGTGTTGCCCTCACGGGAGGGCCGTACATTCAGTACTTC.

Note on this clonotype: Compared with germline, one end of the junction differs, possibly owing to a read error. The chain has TRBV5-1 and TRBJ1-1; possible D gene TRBD1, 6 bases. CDR3 length: 13 amino acids. The V gene's germline CDR1 is SGHRS and CDR2 YFSETQ. CDR3 nucleotide sequence: TGCGCCAGCAGCTTGGAGGGCAGGGGTGAAGCTTCCTTT. This gives the protein CASSLEGRGEASF.

The chain couples TRBV10-3 to TRBJ1-2; no clear D. Germline CDR1 is ENHRY and CDR2 is SYGVKD. Trimming pared 2 bases from V and 2 bases from J, leaving 6 bases between. The CDR3 length is 13 residues. CDR3 in amino acids: CAISEHGNYGYTF. The CDR3 bases are TGTGCCATCAGTGAGCACGGGAACTATGGCTACACCTTC.

This chain joins TRBV5-1 and TRBJ2-1, with TRBD2 matching 8 bases. CDR1 SGHRS and CDR2 YFSETQ come from the germline V gene. The CDR3 is 15 amino acids. V was clipped by 10 bases and J by 6 bases; unmatched bases: 15. The CDR3 spells CASAEVAGISNEQFF. The DNA of the CDR3 is TGCGCCTCTGCGGAGGTAGCGGGAATCTCCAATGAGCAGTTCTTC.

This CDR3 is CASSGRQGGDPLHF. The CDR3 coding sequence is TGTGCCAGCAGCGGTCGACAGGGGGGAGATCCCCTCCACTTT. V is TRBV9 and J is TRBJ1-6; TRBD1 aligns across 9 bases. Germline CDR1 is SGDLS and CDR2 is YYNGEE. The V gene end was trimmed by 3 bases and the J gene end by 13 bases; junction bases not matched to a gene: 8. The CDR3 totals 14 residues.

This clonotype came up a few times. CDR3 region: CASSLAPAGTYNEQFF. The CDR3 DNA sequence: TGCGCCAGCAGCTTGGCCCCGGCGGGGACCTACAATGAGCAGTTCTTC. The gene calls are TRBV5-1 and TRBJ2-1, with a weak D call TRBD2 (6 bases). The CDR3 loop spans 16 amino acids. CDR1 is SGHRS, CDR2 YFSETQ, per germline. Trimming took 0 bases from V and 2 from J, leaving 12 bases between them.

A few counts support this clonotype. The chain recombines TRBV12-3 or TRBV12-4 with TRBJ1-1; no reliable D call. The CDR3 loop spans 15 amino acids. Trimming took 1 base from V and 3 from J, leaving 12 bases between them. CDR3 residues: CASSLGASGYTEAFF. The CDR3 DNA reads as TGTGCCAGCAGTTTAGGGGCTTCAGGATACACTGAAGCTTTCTTT.

The genes are TRBV10-3 and TRBJ2-2; 8 bases match TRBD1. Trimming took 6 bases from V and 6 from J; bases not matched to a gene: 0. This CDR3 contains 12 residues. In germline, CDR1 is ENHRY, CDR2 SYGVKD. CDR3 in amino acids: CAIRQGAGELFF. The CDR3 DNA follows: TGTGCCATCAGACAGGGGGCCGGGGAGCTGTTTTTT.

This clonotype was observed at least ten times. The J gene is TRBJ2-1, the V gene TRBV5-1; TRBD1 might be the D (6 bases). Germline CDR1 SGHRS, CDR2 YFSETQ. The CDR3 runs to 14 residues. Trimming stripped 0 bases from V and 2 bases from J, with 6 bases between. The CDR3 DNA reads as TGCGCCAGCAGCTTGGGACAGGCCTACAATGAGCAGTTCTTC. Translation: CASSLGQAYNEQFF.

The genes are TRBV3-1 and TRBJ2-1; the D gene is possibly TRBD1 (6 bases). The germline V and J ends were trimmed by 2 bases and 9 bases, with 8 bases remaining between them. This CDR3 contains 12 residues. Per germline, CDR1 LGHDT and CDR2 YNNKEL (reference sequence). For the CDR3, the DNA is TGTGCCAGCAGCCAACAGGGGCTTGAGCAGTTCTTC. Translation gives CASSQQGLEQFF.

The rearrangement links TRBV4-1 to TRBJ2-2, with D tentatively TRBD1 (6 bases). V was clipped by 4 bases and J by 1 base, with 16 bases between them. The CDR3 spans 17 residues. CDR1 and CDR2 (germline): MGHRA, YSYEKL. CDR3 nucleotide sequence: TGCGCCAGCAGCCCACTTGTGTGGGGACAGAACACCGGGGAGCTGTTTTTT. Amino acids: CASSPLVWGQNTGELFF.

The chain joins TRBV5-1 to TRBJ1-1; D is unclear. This CDR3 has 13 amino acids. V shed 1 base and J shed 4 bases, with 8 bases lying between them. Per germline, CDR1 SGHRS and CDR2 YFSETQ. DNA of the CDR3: TGCGCCAGCAGCTTGACCTCTGTCACTGAAGCTTTCTTT. Protein: CASSLTSVTEAFF.

This clonotype has a handful of counts. The chain's CDR3 is CASSLGTRGTEAFF. The CDR3 region has the DNA TGTGCCAGCAGCCTAGGGACAAGAGGGACTGAAGCTTTCTTT. The rearrangement uses TRBV14 and TRBJ1-1, with D possibly matching TRBD1 (6 bases). V shed 4 bases and J shed 5 bases, with 14 bases lying between them. Germline CDR1 reads SGHDN; CDR2 reads FVKESK. This CDR3 is built from 14 residues.